The 10 T cell receptor beta chains presented below share a single source sample, sequenced in a study of CD8+ T cells in alopecia areata. RNA extraction and reverse transcription yielded cDNA as sequencing template. Assay used: immunoSEQ multiplex PCR; TCRdb lists only in-frame clones, some missing. The sample has about 180,000 clones, less than 70% seen once. The treatment was: oral pan-JAK inhibitor, 5-10 mg twice daily. Sequenced material: CD8+ T cells sorted from blood, taken at week 24, from a patient treated with tofacitinib. The receptor source for this set is a human donor with alopecia areata.

This clone is a singleton in its sample. The chain carries TRBV11-3 and TRBJ1-6, with D uncertain. CDR3 size: 19 residues. The germline CDR1 and CDR2 sequences are SGHNT and YENEEA. Trimming cost V 5 bases and J 8 bases, with 28 bases left between them. CDR3 DNA: TGTGCCAGCAGCCGCCACCTTCAGGAATCTGAGACTCAATATTCACCCCTCCACTTT. Translated, it gives CASSRHLQESETQYSPLHF.

The chain recombines TRBV13 with TRBJ1-2; TRBD1 matches at 8 bases. V gave up 5 bases and J gave up 8 bases; unmatched junction bases: 7. CDR3 length: 13 residues. Germline CDR1 PRHDT, CDR2 FYEKMQ (reference sequence). This chain's CDR3 is CASSIGTGGGYTF. CDR3 in DNA: TGTGCCAGCAGCATTGGGACAGGCGGAGGCTACACCTTC.

The rearrangement joins TRBV10-2 to TRBJ2-3; 9 bases agree with TRBD2. CDR3 length: 14 residues. V shed 8 bases, J shed 4 bases, and the junction held 7 bases outside the gene matches. In germline, CDR1 is WSHSY, CDR2 SAAADI. In nucleotides, the CDR3 is TGCGCCAGCGGACTAGCGTCTTTCGCAGATACGCAGTATTTT. This codes for CASGLASFADTQYF.

This clone has a single count. The chain recombines TRBV7-2 with TRBJ1-2; no reliable D call. Trimming took 5 bases from V and 0 from J, leaving 13 bases between them. The germline V gene encodes CDR1 SGHTA and CDR2 FQGNSA. The CDR3 consists of 15 residues. Here the CDR3 DNA reads TGTGCCAGCAGCCCGGGTGCTGCAGCTAACTATGGCTACACCTTC. Encoded protein: CASSPGAAANYGYTF.

V and J are TRBV5-6 and TRBJ1-5; D gene unclear. V lost 1 base to trimming and J lost 5 bases, with 7 bases between them. Germline CDR1 and CDR2: SGHDT and YYEEEE. The CDR3 contains 13 residues. The CDR3 region is CASSLRGDQPQHF. DNA of the CDR3: TGTGCCAGCAGCTTGCGGGGAGATCAGCCCCAGCATTTT.

The V gene is TRBV7-8, the J gene TRBJ2-1; no firm D call. Germline-derived CDR1 and CDR2 are SGHVS and FQNEAQ. V gave up 5 bases and J gave up 0 bases, with 8 bases separating them. The CDR3 consists of 14 residues. CDR3 protein: CASSMPNSYNEQFF. The DNA for the CDR3 is TGTGCCAGCAGCATGCCTAACTCCTACAATGAGCAGTTCTTC.

This clone was seen once. The chain uses TRBV2 and TRBJ2-2; TRBD1 agrees at 7 bases. Germline values: CDR1 SNHLY, CDR2 FYNNEI. Trimming removed 7 bases from V and 2 bases from J; junction bases left unmatched: 10. This CDR3 is 16 amino acids long. Written as DNA, the CDR3 is TGTGCCAGCACCACGACCGGGACAGATAACACCGGGGAGCTGTTTTTT. It specifies CASTTTGTDNTGELFF.

The V call is TRBV4-1, the J call TRBJ1-4; 7 nucleotides align to TRBD1. Germline lookup yields CDR1 MGHRA and CDR2 YSYEKL. The CDR3 is 15 amino acids. The V and J ends lost 4 bases and 4 bases, in that order; junction bases with no gene match: 6. Written as DNA, the CDR3 is TGCGCCAGCAGCCCCGGACAGGATCATAATGAAAAACTGTTTTTT. This encodes CASSPGQDHNEKLFF.

In its sample, this clone was seen a few times. The chain couples TRBV7-2 to TRBJ2-5, with 10 bases aligning to TRBD2. In germline, CDR1 is SGHTA, CDR2 FQGNSA. V lost 5 bases, J lost 3 bases, and 9 bases stayed unmatched. There are 16 residues in the CDR3. The DNA of the CDR3 is TGTGCCAGCAGCACCCCACTAGCGGGGAAAGAAGAGACCCAGTACTTC. The encoded protein is CASSTPLAGKEETQYF.

J is TRBJ2-4 and V is TRBV7-9; 10 nucleotides agree with TRBD2. CDR1 is SEHNR, CDR2 FQNEAQ, per germline (reference sequence). The CDR3 sequence is 14 residues long. The V and J ends lost 6 bases and 8 bases, in that order; junction bases with no gene match: 7. The CDR3 bases are TGTGCCAGCAGTCTCCTAGCGGGGGCTCACATTCAGTACTTC. This encodes CASSLLAGAHIQYF.